The 20 T cell receptor beta chains below all came from one sample that was sequenced in a study of shared clonotypes between healthy human individuals. The data were produced by immunoSEQ multiplex PCR, yet TCRdb's version contains in-frame clones alone and is incomplete. The sample lists approximately 2.5 million clones, about 92% seen once, with over 0.12% in the top ten. The sequencing input was naive CD4+ T cells sorted from blood. The subset here: CD45RA+ positively selected. The receptors here all came from a man aged 18-30 years in good health.

This clone was detected once. The same CDR3 can be traced to other DNA sequences in this sample. This chain links TRBV10-3 with TRBJ2-5; a weak D match, TRBD2 (6 bases). V lost 3 bases and J lost 5, with 10 bases in between. Germline V gives CDR1 ENHRY, CDR2 SYGVKD. The CDR3 covers 13 residues. Written as DNA, the CDR3 is TGTGCCATCAGTGACGGCCGGGGGGAGACCCAGTACTTC. It codes for CAISDGRGETQYF.

V usage is TRBV27 and J usage is TRBJ1-2, with D uncertain. The CDR3 covers 16 residues. The V gene lost 6 bases and the J gene lost 3 bases, with 20 bases spanning the gap. The germline gives CDR1 MNHEY, CDR2 SMNVEV (reference sequence). The CDR3 nucleotides are TGTGCCAGCAGGCCAGTGAGGTGGAGAGGAGACTATGGCTACACCTTC. Amino acid sequence: CASRPVRWRGDYGYTF.

V and J are TRBV10-3 and TRBJ2-5, with 13 bases lining up with TRBD2. The end of the DNA aligns better with TRBJ2-7, so the J call may be wrong. Germline assignment: CDR1 ENHRY and CDR2 SYGVKD. CDR3 length equals 15 residues. The CDR3 is CAIRTGTSGVYEQYF. In DNA, the CDR3 is TGTGCCATCAGGACCGGGACTAGCGGGGTCTACGAGCAGTACTTC.

The chain links TRBV2 to TRBJ1-1; D is ambiguous. The CDR3 has 12 amino acids. V lost 5 bases and J lost 2, with 6 bases in between. The V gene's germline CDR1 is SNHLY and CDR2 FYNNEI. The CDR3 DNA follows: TGTGCCAGCAGTTGGGTTAACACTGAAGCTTTCTTT. Encoded protein: CASSWVNTEAFF. The full variable domain, in which reference TRBV2 and TRBJ1-1 provide the parts outside the CDR3, is EPEVTQTPSHQVTQMGQEVILRCVPISNHLYFYWYRQILGQKVEFLVSFYNNEISEKSEIFDDQFSVERPDGSNFTLKIRSTKLEDSAMYFCASSWVNTEAFFGQGTRLTVV.

This sequence joins TRBV7-2 and TRBJ2-5; TRBD2 agrees at 10 bases. Germline V gene sequence: CDR1 SGHTA, CDR2 FQGNSA. The CDR3 runs to 18 residues. V gave up 5 bases and J gave up 0 bases; unmatched junction bases: 12. DNA of the CDR3: TGTGCCAGCAGCCGTGCCCCTAGCGGGAGCCTCGACCAAGAGACCCAGTACTTC. Translating it yields CASSRAPSGSLDQETQYF.

This chain joins TRBV5-1 and TRBJ2-7, with 8 bases fitting TRBD1. Losses at the gene ends were 0 bases for V and 4 bases for J; bases not matched to a gene: 12. Per the germline V gene, CDR1 is SGHRS and CDR2 is YFSETQ. CDR3 size: 17 residues. The CDR3 region is CASSLVGTGQGRYEQYF. DNA of the CDR3: TGCGCCAGCAGCTTGGTTGGGACAGGCCAGGGGAGATACGAGCAGTACTTC.

CDR3: CASSADVAGGVGYRTDTQYF. In DNA form, the CDR3 reads TGTGCCAGCTCCGCCGACGTGGCGGGAGGTGTGGGATATCGCACAGATACGCAGTATTTT. V gene TRBV18 combines with J gene TRBJ2-3; TRBD2 agrees at 8 bases. The CDR3 runs to 20 residues. Germline V gene sequence: CDR1 KGHSH, CDR2 LQKENI. V lost 6 bases, J lost 1 base, and 21 bases stayed unmatched.

The chain links TRBV4-3 to TRBJ2-3, with 10 bases matching TRBD2. The germline gives CDR1 LGHNA, CDR2 YSLEER. The V gene end was trimmed by 0 bases and the J gene end by 4 bases; junction bases not matched to a gene: 13. The CDR3 runs to 19 residues. The CDR3 sequence is CASSQDYGLAGAIADTQYF. The CDR3 bases are TGCGCCAGCAGCCAAGATTATGGGCTAGCGGGAGCCATCGCAGATACGCAGTATTTT.

The rearrangement uses TRBV9 and TRBJ2-3; TRBD1 matches at 7 bases. Germline CDR1 SGDLS, CDR2 YYNGEE. V lost 4 bases and J lost 2; bases outside the gene matches: 7. The CDR3 loop spans 15 amino acids. CDR3 sequence (DNA): TGTGCCAGCAGCTCGGACAGGAGCCTCACAGATACGCAGTATTTT. Its protein product is CASSSDRSLTDTQYF.

V gene TRBV10-2 combines with J gene TRBJ2-7; 11 bases match TRBD1. The V gene end was trimmed by 6 bases and the J gene end by 3 bases; junction bases not matched to a gene: 10. The CDR3 contains 16 residues. The germline gives CDR1 WSHSY, CDR2 SAAADI. The CDR3 DNA follows: TGCGCCAGCAGGGGGGACAGGGGGATTACTTTCTACGAGCAGTACTTC. This encodes CASRGDRGITFYEQYF.

The chain joins TRBV7-9 to TRBJ1-1, with no clear D. Trimming left V 0 bases short and J 8 bases short, with 16 bases between. In germline, CDR1 is SEHNR, CDR2 FQNEAQ (reference sequence). This CDR3 region has 15 residues. DNA for the CDR3: TGTGCCAGCAGCTTAGCAGCAGGCACCCTGCTGGAAGCTTTCTTT. Encoded protein: CASSLAAGTLLEAFF.

This chain connects TRBV4-1 to TRBJ1-6; D is uncertain. Trimming shortened V by 7 bases and J by 9 bases, and 19 bases separated the two germline ends. CDR3 length equals 15 residues. Germline values: CDR1 MGHRA, CDR2 YSYEKL. In nucleotides, the CDR3 is TGCGCCAGCAATTCCCCAGAAGAGCTTCGTTCACCCCTCCACTTT. It specifies CASNSPEELRSPLHF.

CDR3 residues: CASSIGGTSGSYEQYF. The DNA of the CDR3 is TGTGCCAGTAGTATAGGGGGGACTAGCGGCTCCTACGAGCAGTACTTC. V and J are TRBV19 and TRBJ2-7; TRBD2 agrees at 11 bases. Germline V gives CDR1 LNHDA, CDR2 SQIVND (reference sequence). With V trimmed by 1 base and J by 0 bases, 2 bases remained unmatched. This CDR3 has 16 residues. The entire variable domain, with the rest obtained from reference TRBV19 and TRBJ2-7, is as follows: DGGITQSPKYLFRKEGQNVTLSCEQNLNHDAMYWYRQDPGQGLRLIYYSQIVNDFQKGDIAEGYSVSREKKESFPLTVTSAQKNPTAFYLCASSIGGTSGSYEQYFGPGTRLTVT.

The chain combines TRBV27 with TRBJ2-7, with a weak D call TRBD1 (6 bases). Trimming cost V 3 bases and J 1 base, with 13 bases left between them. This CDR3 has 15 amino acids. Germline CDR1 and CDR2: MNHEY and SMNVEV (reference sequence). Here the CDR3 DNA reads TGTGCCAGCAGTTTTGGGGGCCCTTTTTCCTACGAGCAGTACTTC. This codes for CASSFGGPFSYEQYF.

The chain joins TRBV6-1 to TRBJ1-1, with 9 bases lining up with TRBD1. In germline, CDR1 is MNHNS, CDR2 SASEGT. Trimming took 4 bases from V and 3 from J; bases not matched to a gene: 6. This CDR3 comprises 15 residues. Written as DNA, the CDR3 is TGTGCCAGCAGTGGAGGACAGGGGAGGGACACTGAAGCTTTCTTT. Its protein product is CASSGGQGRDTEAFF.

The V and J genes are TRBV9 and TRBJ1-4; no firm D call. Germline CDR1 SGDLS, CDR2 YYNGEE. The germline V and J ends were trimmed by 3 bases and 5 bases, with 14 bases remaining between them. This CDR3 region has 15 residues. The CDR3: CASSAGQKENEKLFF. The CDR3 DNA follows: TGTGCCAGCAGCGCCGGCCAGAAAGAGAATGAAAAACTGTTTTTT.

The rearrangement uses TRBV5-1 and TRBJ2-7; possibly TRBD1 or TRBD2 for D (5 bases each). V shed 1 base and J shed 3 bases, with 14 bases lying between them. The germline gives CDR1 SGHRS, CDR2 YFSETQ. This CDR3 comprises 15 residues. The CDR3 DNA follows: TGCGCCAGCAGCTTGACGCAGGGAGAGGGCTACGAGCAGTACTTC. Translated, it gives CASSLTQGEGYEQYF.

To note about this clone: The sample has other DNA sequences that encode this CDR3 too. This rearrangement joins TRBV7-3 to TRBJ2-3, with D hard to call. The CDR3 has 13 amino acids. Germline V gene lookup returns CDR1 SGHTA and CDR2 FQGTGA. The V end lost 3 bases, the J end lost 0 bases, and 4 bases lay between the germline ends. Here the CDR3 reads CASSFSSTDTQYF. The CDR3 DNA reads as TGTGCCAGCAGCTTCAGCAGCACAGATACGCAGTATTTT.

V gene TRBV7-8 combines with J gene TRBJ2-1; the D gene is possibly TRBD2 (5 bases). Germline V lookup: CDR1 SGHVS, CDR2 FQNEAQ. Deletions cut 1 base from V and 1 base from J, with 11 bases between. The CDR3 has 16 amino acids. DNA for the CDR3: TGTGCCAGCAGCTTAGAAGGCGGGTATTCCTACAATGAGCAGTTCTTC. It yields the protein CASSLEGGYSYNEQFF.

This rearrangement joins TRBV5-6 to TRBJ2-1; D ambiguous. The germline V and J ends were trimmed by 3 bases and 3 bases, with 10 bases remaining between them. Germline V lookup: CDR1 SGHDT, CDR2 YYEEEE. The CDR3 contains 14 residues. The DNA of the CDR3 is TGTGCCAGCAGCTCGTTGGGTGGCTACAATGAGCAGTTCTTC. Its protein product is CASSSLGGYNEQFF.